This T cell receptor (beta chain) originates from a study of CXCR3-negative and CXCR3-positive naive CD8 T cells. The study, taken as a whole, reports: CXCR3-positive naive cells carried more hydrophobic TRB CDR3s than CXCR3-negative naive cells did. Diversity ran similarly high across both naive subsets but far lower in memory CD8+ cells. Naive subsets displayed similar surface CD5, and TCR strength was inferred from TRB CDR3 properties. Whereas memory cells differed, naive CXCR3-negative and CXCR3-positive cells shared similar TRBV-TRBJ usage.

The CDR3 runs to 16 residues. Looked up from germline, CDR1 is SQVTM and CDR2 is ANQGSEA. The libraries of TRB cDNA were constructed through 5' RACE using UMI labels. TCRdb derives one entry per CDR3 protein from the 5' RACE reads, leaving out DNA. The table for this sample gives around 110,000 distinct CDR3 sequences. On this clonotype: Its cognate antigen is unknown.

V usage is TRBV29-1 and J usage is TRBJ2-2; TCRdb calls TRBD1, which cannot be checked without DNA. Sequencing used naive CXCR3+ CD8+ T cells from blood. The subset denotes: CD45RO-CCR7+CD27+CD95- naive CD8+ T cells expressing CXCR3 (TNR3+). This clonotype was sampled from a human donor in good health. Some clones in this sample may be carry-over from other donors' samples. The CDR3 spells CSVPGTVAANNGELFF.